The rows below give T cell receptor beta chains drawn from one sample of a study of OX40 agonist ivuxolimab in advanced cancers. Profiled with immunoSEQ multiplex PCR; TCRdb holds only in-frame clones, not every one. The data contain about 83,000 clones, about 88% of them seen just once; the ten biggest clones take up roughly 1.9%. This material consisted of CD4+ or CD8+ T cells sorted from blood, taken in a trial of the OX40 agonist ivuxolimab. These receptors all come from an adult with an advanced solid tumor such as melanoma, head and neck, liver or kidney cancer. CDR3s include the opening cysteine and the closing phenylalanine or tryptophan. A D gene is named only where the DNA matches it firmly. Size values are once, few and many counts, or a class for expanded clones, and some rows have none.

abundance,v_gene,len,d_gene,j_gene,CDR3aa,CDR3nt
-,TRBV7-9,13,-,TRBJ2-7,CASSLQGTGEQYF,TGTGCCAGCAGCCTACAGGGTACGGGCGAGCAGTACTTC
once,TRBV20-1,11,-,TRBJ2-7,CSAMDSYEQYF,TGCAGTGCTATGGACAGCTACGAGCAGTACTTC
-,TRBV28,14,-,TRBJ1-3,CASSRWRAGNTIYF,TGTGCCAGCAGTAGGTGGAGGGCTGGAAACACCATATATTTT
-,TRBV30,14,-,TRBJ2-3,CAWRGKGSADTQYF,TGTGCCTGGAGGGGGAAGGGGTCCGCAGATACGCAGTATTTT
once,TRBV5-1,17,-,TRBJ2-3,CASSLVTPGDGTDTQYF,TGCGCCAGCAGCTTGGTCACCCCAGGGGATGGCACAGATACGCAGTATTTT
-,TRBV7-3,14,-,TRBJ1-2,CASSPGTSNYGYTF,TGTGCCAGCAGCCCTGGGACCTCTAACTATGGCTACACCTTC
-,TRBV30,14,-,TRBJ1-4,CAWSATGRGEKLFF,TGTGCCTGGAGTGCTACAGGGCGAGGGGAAAAACTGTTTTTT
-,TRBV28,15,-,TRBJ1-5,CASSPKQGFGQPQHF,TGTGCCAGCAGTCCAAAACAGGGATTCGGTCAGCCCCAGCATTTT
-,TRBV9,15,-,TRBJ1-2,CASSVGGRDNYGYTF,TGTGCCAGCAGCGTAGGCGGCCGAGATAACTATGGCTACACCTTC
-,TRBV5-6,16,TRBD1,TRBJ1-5,CASSTSQGSTNQPQHF,TGTGCCAGCAGCACATCACAGGGGTCTACCAATCAGCCCCAGCATTTT
-,TRBV5-6,14,-,TRBJ2-7,CASSLLGSYYEQYF,TGTGCCAGCAGCTTGCTCGGATCGTACTACGAGCAGTACTTC
-,TRBV5-1,16,TRBD1,TRBJ2-3,CASSAEQGAHTDTQYF,TGCGCCAGCAGCGCGGAACAGGGGGCACACACAGATACGCAGTATTTT
-,TRBV4-1,13,-,TRBJ1-1,CASSPGVGTEAFF,TGCGCCAGCAGTCCAGGGGTTGGGACTGAAGCTTTCTTT
-,TRBV28,15,-,TRBJ1-2,CASSLGGRSLGGYTF,TGTGCCAGCAGTTTAGGAGGCAGGTCATTGGGAGGCTACACCTTC
-,TRBV6-1,12,-,TRBJ2-7,CASSDPRGEQYF,TGTGCCAGCAGTGACCCCCGGGGCGAGCAGTACTTC
-,TRBV6-1,14,TRBD1,TRBJ1-5,CASSGDRVGEPQHF,TGTGCCAGCAGCGGGGACAGGGTTGGCGAGCCCCAGCATTTT
medium-sized,TRBV30,11,-,TRBJ2-1,CAWSPYNEQFF,TGTGCCTGGAGTCCCTACAATGAGCAGTTCTTC
-,TRBV5-1,14,-,TRBJ1-2,CASSLEGRDYGYTF,TGCGCCAGCAGCTTGGAGGGGCGGGACTATGGCTACACCTTC
-,TRBV11-2,17,TRBD1,TRBJ1-6,CASSLDPGTGGNSPLHF,TGTGCCAGCAGCTTAGATCCCGGGACAGGGGGTAATTCACCCCTCCACTTT
-,TRBV4-3,14,-,TRBJ2-5,CASSQGQREETQYF,TGCGCCAGCAGCCAGGGGCAGAGGGAAGAGACCCAGTACTTC
-,TRBV19,15,-,TRBJ1-2,CASSIPSLLFYGYTF,TGTGCCAGTAGTATTCCCTCACTGCTTTTCTATGGCTACACCTTC
once,TRBV5-5,12,-,TRBJ1-6,CASTGNNSPLHF,TGTGCCAGCACGGGAAATAATTCACCCCTCCACTTT
-,TRBV6-4,14,TRBD1,TRBJ1-1,CASSDSDRGTEAFF,TGTGCCAGCAGTGACTCGGACAGGGGAACTGAAGCTTTCTTT
-,TRBV5-1,16,-,TRBJ1-5,CASSLSPGGVNQPQHF,TGCGCCAGCAGCTTGTCGCCTGGGGGGGTCAATCAGCCCCAGCATTTT
-,TRBV6-1,14,-,TRBJ2-5,CASRSPGYPETQYF,TGTGCCAGCAGGTCGCCGGGCTATCCGGAGACCCAGTACTTC
-,TRBV7-3,15,-,TRBJ2-1,CASSFRRTSYNEQFF,TGTGCCAGCAGCTTCCGACGGACCTCCTACAATGAGCAGTTCTTC
few,TRBV6-5,14,-,TRBJ2-2,CASSYRLDAGELFF,TGTGCCAGCAGTTACAGATTAGACGCCGGGGAGCTGTTTTTT
-,TRBV27,12,-,TRBJ2-1,CASSRTYNEQFF,TGTGCCAGCAGTCGAACATACAATGAGCAGTTCTTC
once,TRBV6-6,16,TRBD1,TRBJ1-2,CASSYLDAGQAGGYTF,TGTGCCAGCAGTTACCTTGATGCGGGACAGGCGGGCGGCTACACCTTC
-,TRBV7-2,15,-,TRBJ1-6,CASSRRSDGNSPLHF,TGTGCCAGCAGCCGTCGGTCGGACGGAAATTCACCCCTCCACTTT
few,TRBV19,15,-,TRBJ1-1,CASTNRLGVNTEAFF,TGTGCCAGTACAAACCGGTTGGGGGTGAACACTGAAGCTTTCTTT
-,TRBV4-3,15,TRBD1,TRBJ1-2,CASSQVEGAGYGYTF,TGCGCCAGCAGCCAGGTAGAGGGGGCCGGCTATGGCTACACCTTC
-,TRBV11-1,13,-,TRBJ2-5,CASSLRGQETQYF,TGTGCCAGCAGCTTACGGGGGCAAGAGACCCAGTACTTC